The sequence of this T cell receptor (beta chain) was determined in a study of blood T cell repertoires in COVID-19. Overall study context: The analysed material was cDNA or gDNA that came from T cells, B-cell-depleted T cells, or PBMCs.

TCRdb's table, derived via immunoSEQ multiplex PCR, lists solely in-frame clones and lacks some. Altogether around 200,000 clones are present, roughly nine tenths being singletons, with the ten largest covering 2% to 2.5%. The ends were cut back, 1 base at V and 9 bases at J, with 18 bases in the middle. Germline V CDR1 and CDR2: SGHAT, FQNNGV. This CDR3 spans 15 amino acids. A single count supports this clone. This sequence originates from a woman aged 50 to 60 with acute or convalescent COVID-19. The sequencing sample was made of peripheral blood. The chain links TRBV11-2 to TRBJ2-5, with unresolved D. CDR3 nucleotides: TGTGCCAGCAGCTTAGTCGTTCCATCCAAGAGTCCCCAGTACTTC. Its protein is CASSLVVPSKSPQYF.